This TCR beta chain emerged from a study of siplizumab effects on memory and regulatory T cells. The method was immunoSEQ multiplex PCR; TCRdb's version includes in-frame clones alone and lacks a portion of them. This table has some 100,000 clones, about nine tenths appearing once. CDR3 size: 14 residues. Trimming removed 0 bases from V and 5 bases from J, with 9 bases in between. CDR1 and CDR2 (germline): MGHRA, YSYEKL. The sequence was collected from a human donor in good health. Some clones in this sample may be carry-over from other donors' samples. This chain links TRBV4-1 with TRBJ2-3, with D tentatively TRBD2 (5 bases). Sequenced sample: CD4+ T cells sorted from blood. CDR3 DNA sequence: TGCGCCAGCAGCCAAGATGGTGCGGGAGATACGCAGTATTTT. The encoded protein is CASSQDGAGDTQYF.